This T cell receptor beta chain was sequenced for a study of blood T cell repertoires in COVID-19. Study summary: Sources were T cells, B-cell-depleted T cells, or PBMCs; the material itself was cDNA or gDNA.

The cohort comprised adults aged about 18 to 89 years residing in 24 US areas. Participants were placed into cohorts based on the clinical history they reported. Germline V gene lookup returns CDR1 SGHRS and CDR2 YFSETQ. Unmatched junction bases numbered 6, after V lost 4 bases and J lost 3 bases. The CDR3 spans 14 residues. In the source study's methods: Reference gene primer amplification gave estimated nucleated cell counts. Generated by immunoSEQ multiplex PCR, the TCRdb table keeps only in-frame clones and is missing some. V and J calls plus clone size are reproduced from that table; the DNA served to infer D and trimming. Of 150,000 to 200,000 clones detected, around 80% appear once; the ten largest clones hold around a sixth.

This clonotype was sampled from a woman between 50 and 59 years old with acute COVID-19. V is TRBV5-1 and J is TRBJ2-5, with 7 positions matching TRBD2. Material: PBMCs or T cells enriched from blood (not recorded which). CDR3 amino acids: CASSMTSTKETQYF. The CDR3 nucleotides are TGCGCCAGCAGCATGACTAGCACCAAAGAGACCCAGTACTTC.